This entry lists 4 T cell receptor beta chains sequenced from one sample in a study of OX40 agonist ivuxolimab in advanced cancers. Produced via immunoSEQ multiplex PCR; TCRdb's table is partial and in-frame only. The table records approximately 130,000 clones, roughly nine tenths of them present only once. The sample consisted of CD4+ or CD8+ T cells sorted from blood, taken in a trial of the OX40 agonist ivuxolimab. These receptors were collected from an adult with an advanced solid tumor such as melanoma, head and neck, liver or kidney cancer.

The chain combines TRBV6-5 with TRBJ1-2; TRBD1 matches 7 bases. The CDR3 covers 15 residues. CDR1 and CDR2 from the germline V gene are MNHEY and SVGAGI. Trimming cost V 4 bases and J 0 bases; bases outside gene matches: 5. This chain's CDR3 is CASSWRDRANYGYTF. In nucleotides, the CDR3 is TGTGCCAGCAGTTGGAGGGACAGAGCTAACTATGGCTACACCTTC.

The CDR3 nucleotides are TGTGCCAGTAGGGTAGGGCCGGGGGAAAAACTGTTTTTT. This gives the protein CASRVGPGEKLFF. The V gene is TRBV2, the J gene TRBJ1-4, with D uncertain. Germline V gene lookup returns CDR1 SNHLY and CDR2 FYNNEI. V was cut by 9 bases and J by 8 bases, with 16 bases left in between. The CDR3 loop spans 13 amino acids.

The CDR3 DNA follows: TGTGCCAGCAGTTATTCGGACGGTGTTGGCTACACCTTC. Translated: CASSYSDGVGYTF. The genes are TRBV6-5 and TRBJ1-2; no clear D gene. The CDR3 loop spans 13 amino acids. Germline lookup yields CDR1 MNHEY and CDR2 SVGAGI. The V gene lost 3 bases and the J gene lost 7 bases, with 12 bases spanning the gap.

The chain carries TRBV10-3 and TRBJ1-2, with D possibly matching TRBD1 (5 bases). This CDR3 is built from 13 residues. Trimming took 2 bases from V and 7 from J, leaving 11 bases between them. Looked up from germline, CDR1 is ENHRY and CDR2 is SYGVKD. CDR3 loop: CAISETRGVGYTF. The DNA for the CDR3 is TGTGCCATCAGTGAGACCCGAGGGGTTGGCTACACCTTC.